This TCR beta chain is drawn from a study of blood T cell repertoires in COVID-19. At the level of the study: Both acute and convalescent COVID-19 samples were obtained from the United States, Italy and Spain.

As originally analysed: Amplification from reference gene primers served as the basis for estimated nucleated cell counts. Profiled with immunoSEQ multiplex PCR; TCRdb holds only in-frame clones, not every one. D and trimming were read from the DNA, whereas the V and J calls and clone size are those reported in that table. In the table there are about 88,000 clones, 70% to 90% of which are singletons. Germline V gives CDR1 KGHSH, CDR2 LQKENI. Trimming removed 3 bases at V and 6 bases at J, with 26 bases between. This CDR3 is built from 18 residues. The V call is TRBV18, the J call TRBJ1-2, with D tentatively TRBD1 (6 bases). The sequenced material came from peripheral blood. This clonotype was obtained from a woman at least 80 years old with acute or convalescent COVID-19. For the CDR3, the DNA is TGTGCCAGCTCACCCCTGAGGGACAACGGGATAGCCGGGGATGGCTACACCTTC. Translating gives CASSPLRDNGIAGDGYTF. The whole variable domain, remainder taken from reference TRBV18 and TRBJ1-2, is NAGVMQNPRHLVRRRGQEARLRCSPMKGHSHVYWYRQLPEEGLKFMVYLQKENIIDESGMPKERFSAEFPKEGPSILRIQQVVRGDSAAYFCASSPLRDNGIAGDGYTFGSGTRLTVV.